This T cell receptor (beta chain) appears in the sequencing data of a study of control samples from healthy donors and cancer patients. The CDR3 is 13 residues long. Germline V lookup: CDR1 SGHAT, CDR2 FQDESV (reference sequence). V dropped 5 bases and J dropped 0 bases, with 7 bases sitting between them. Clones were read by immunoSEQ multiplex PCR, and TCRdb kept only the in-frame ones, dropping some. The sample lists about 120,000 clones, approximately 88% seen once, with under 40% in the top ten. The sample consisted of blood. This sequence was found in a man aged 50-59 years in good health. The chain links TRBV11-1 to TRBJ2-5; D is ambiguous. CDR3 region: CASSQDYQETQYF. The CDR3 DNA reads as TGTGCCAGCAGCCAAGACTACCAAGAGACCCAGTACTTC. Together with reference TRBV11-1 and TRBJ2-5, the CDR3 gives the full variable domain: EAEVAQSPRYKITEKSQAVAFWCDPISGHATLYWYRQILGQGPELLVQFQDESVVDDSQLPKDRFSAERLKGVDSTLKIQPAELGDSAMYLCASSQDYQETQYFGPGTRLLVL.